This T cell receptor beta chain was sequenced in a study of T cell changes during pregnancy in multiple sclerosis. Method: immunoSEQ multiplex PCR; TCRdb's copy keeps in-frame clones and lacks some. Here the sample spans over 45,000 clones, just over 90% being singletons. This specimen consisted of peripheral blood, obtained in the first trimester of pregnancy. The source of this sequence is a female donor in good health, enrolled as a control in a pregnancy study.

In nucleotides, the CDR3 is TGTGCCAGCAGTGATGGAAGGGCGGGCAATGAGCAGTTCTTC. Translated: CASSDGRAGNEQFF. The V gene is TRBV6-1, the J gene TRBJ2-1; a weak D match, TRBD2 (5 bases). Germline V gene data show CDR1 as MNHNS and CDR2 as SASEGT. V was cut by 3 bases and J by 6 bases, with 12 bases left in between. CDR3 length: 14 amino acids.